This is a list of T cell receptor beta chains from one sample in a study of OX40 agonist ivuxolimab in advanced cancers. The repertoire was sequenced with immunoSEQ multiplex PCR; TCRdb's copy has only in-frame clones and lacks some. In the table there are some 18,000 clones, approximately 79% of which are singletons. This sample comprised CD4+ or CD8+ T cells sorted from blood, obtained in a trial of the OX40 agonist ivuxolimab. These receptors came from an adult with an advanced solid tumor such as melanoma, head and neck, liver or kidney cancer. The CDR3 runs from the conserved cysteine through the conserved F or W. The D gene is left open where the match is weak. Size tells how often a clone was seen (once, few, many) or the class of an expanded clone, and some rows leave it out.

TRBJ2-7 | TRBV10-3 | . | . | TGTGCCATCAGTGAGTCGTCAGGGGGGTGGTACGAGCAGTACTTC | CAISESSGGWYEQYF
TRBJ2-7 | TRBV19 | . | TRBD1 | TGTGCCAGTAGTATGGACAGGGGGCGGTACGAGCAGTACTTC | CASSMDRGRYEQYF
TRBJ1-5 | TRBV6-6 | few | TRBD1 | TGTGCCAGCAGTTACTCCGGGACAGGGGGCAATCAGCCCCAGCATTTT | CASSYSGTGGNQPQHF
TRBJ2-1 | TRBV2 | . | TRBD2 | TGTGCCAGCAGGACTAGCGGAGACTACAATGAGCAGTTCTTC | CASRTSGDYNEQFF
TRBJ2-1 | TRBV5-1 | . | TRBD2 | TGCGCCAGCAGCCGAAGGACTAGCGGGTCACAGTTCTTC | CASSRRTSGSQFF
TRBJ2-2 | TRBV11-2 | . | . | TGTGCCAGCAGCTTAGTTGCTGGCGGGGAGCTGTTTTTT | CASSLVAGGELFF
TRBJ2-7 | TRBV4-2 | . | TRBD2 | TGTGCCAGCAGCTTTCGAGATCCAGCGGGAGGGCCTACCTACGAGCAGTACTTC | CASSFRDPAGGPTYEQYF
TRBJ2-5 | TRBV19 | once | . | TGTGCCAGTAGTATAGGATCGGGAGACTCAGAGACCCAGTACTTC | CASSIGSGDSETQYF
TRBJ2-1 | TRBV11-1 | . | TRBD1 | TGTGCCAGCAGCTGGGGGGACAGGGGGGAGATTGAGCAGTTCTTC | CASSWGDRGEIEQFF
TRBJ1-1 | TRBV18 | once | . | TGTGCCAGCTCACCAAGTGGAACGAACACTGAAGCTTTCTTT | CASSPSGTNTEAFF
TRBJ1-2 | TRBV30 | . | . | TGTGCTGGAGGGGGAGGCGGCTATGGCTACACCTTC | CAGGGGGYGYTF
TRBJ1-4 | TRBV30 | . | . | TGTGCCTGGAGTGCCCTAAAAACAGGGTTGATTGAAAAACTGTTTTTT | CAWSALKTGLIEKLFF
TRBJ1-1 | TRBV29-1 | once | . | TGCAGCTCCCCCCCGGGCCGGAACACTGAAGCTTTCTTT | CSSPPGRNTEAFF
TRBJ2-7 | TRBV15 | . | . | TGTGCCACCAGCAGAGATAGGGGGTGGGAGCAGTACTTC | CATSRDRGWEQYF
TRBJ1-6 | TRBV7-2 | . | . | TGTGCCAGCAGACTTGTTCCCAATTCACCCCTCCACTTT | CASRLVPNSPLHF
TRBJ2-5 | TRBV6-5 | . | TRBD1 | TGTGCCAGCAATCAGGGGGCTTCGGAGACCCAGTACTTC | CASNQGASETQYF
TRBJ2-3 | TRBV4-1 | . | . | TGCGCCAGCAGCCAGGATCAGAGGGTCCCCCTCCCGGGGACGCAGTATTTT | CASSQDQRVPLPGTQYF
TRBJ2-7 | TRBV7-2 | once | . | TGTGCCAGCAGCTCCCCTGTAACCTACGAGCAGTACTTC | CASSSPVTYEQYF
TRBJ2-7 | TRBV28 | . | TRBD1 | TGTGCCAGCAGGGACAGGAGCAAGGGGCAGTACTTC | CASRDRSKGQYF
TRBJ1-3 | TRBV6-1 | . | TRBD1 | TGTGCCAGCAAACTAGACAGGGACGCTGGAAACACCATATATTTT | CASKLDRDAGNTIYF
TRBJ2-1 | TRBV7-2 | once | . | TGTGCCAGCAGCTTGACCGGGGGTTGGAACAATGAGCAGTTCTTC | CASSLTGGWNNEQFF
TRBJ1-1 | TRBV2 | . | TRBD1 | TGTGCCAGCACACTATCAGGACGGGACAGGTACAACACTGAAGCTTTCTTT | CASTLSGRDRYNTEAFF
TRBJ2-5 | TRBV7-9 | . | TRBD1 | TGTGCCAGCACCCCTGGGACAGGGGGCGGCGAGACCCAGTACTTC | CASTPGTGGGETQYF
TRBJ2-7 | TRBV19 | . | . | TGTGCCAGTAGTATGGGTTCTTCGGGAGAGCAGTACTTC | CASSMGSSGEQYF
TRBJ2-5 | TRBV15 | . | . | TGTGCCACCAGCAGGCCCGACACTTATCTCGGGGAGACCCAGTACTTC | CATSRPDTYLGETQYF
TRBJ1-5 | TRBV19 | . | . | TGTGCCAGTAGCCTGGCGGGGGGTAGTAGCAATCAGCCCCAGCATTTT | CASSLAGGSSNQPQHF
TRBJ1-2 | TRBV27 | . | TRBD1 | TGTGCCAGCAGTCGTGGCGGGACAGGGGCTGCCACCTATGGCTACACCTTC | CASSRGGTGAATYGYTF
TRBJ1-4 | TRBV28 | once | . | TGTGCCAGCAGCCTGGGGGCCAGCGGTAATGAAAAACTGTTTTTT | CASSLGASGNEKLFF
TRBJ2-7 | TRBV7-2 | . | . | TGTGCCAGCAGCTTAGCGAGTAGCGAGCAGTACTTC | CASSLASSEQYF
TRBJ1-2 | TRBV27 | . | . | TGTGCCAGCAGTTTAGATCGCAGGGGAGCTTATGGCTACACCTTC | CASSLDRRGAYGYTF
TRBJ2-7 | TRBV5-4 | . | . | TGTGCCAGCAGCTTTGACCACTACGAGCAGTACTTC | CASSFDHYEQYF
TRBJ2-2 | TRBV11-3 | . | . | TGTGCCAGCAAAGGCAGGGAAACCGGGGAGCTGTTTTTT | CASKGRETGELFF
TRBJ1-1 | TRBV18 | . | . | TGTGCCAGCTCCCGAACCGCAGGACAGATGAACACTGAAGCTTTCTTT | CASSRTAGQMNTEAFF
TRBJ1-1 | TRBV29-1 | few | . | TGCAGCGTTGAAGTGAACCGCGACGCTGAAGCTTTCTTT | CSVEVNRDAEAFF
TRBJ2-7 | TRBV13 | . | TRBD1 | TGTGCCAGCAGTACCTCCGTGGACAGGGGGCGCTCCTACGAGCAGTACTTC | CASSTSVDRGRSYEQYF
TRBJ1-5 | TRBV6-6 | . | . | TGTGCCAGCAGTTACAGTCCCTATCGGCCCCAGCATTTT | CASSYSPYRPQHF
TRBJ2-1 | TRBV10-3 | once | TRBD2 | TGTGCCATCAGTGGGAGGCAGGACGGGAGGCCCAATGAGCAGTTCTTC | CAISGRQDGRPNEQFF
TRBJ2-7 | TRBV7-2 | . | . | TGTGCCAGCAGCTTATCTAACTACGAGCAGTACTTC | CASSLSNYEQYF
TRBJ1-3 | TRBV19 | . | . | TGTGCCAGTAGCCCCGGGACATCGGGAAACACCATATATTTT | CASSPGTSGNTIYF
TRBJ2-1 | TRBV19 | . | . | TGTGCCAGTAGTGACGCGACTAACTACAATGAGCAGTTCTTC | CASSDATNYNEQFF
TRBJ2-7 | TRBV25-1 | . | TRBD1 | TGTGCCAGCAGTTCGGACAGGGCCTACGAGCAGTACTTC | CASSSDRAYEQYF
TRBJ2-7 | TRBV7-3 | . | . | TGTGCCAGCAGCATGGTGGGTGGTAGCTCCTACGAGCAGTACTTC | CASSMVGGSSYEQYF
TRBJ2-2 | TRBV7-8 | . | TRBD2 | TGTGCCAGCAGCCCGCTAGCGGGTCACACCGGGGAGCTGTTTTTT | CASSPLAGHTGELFF
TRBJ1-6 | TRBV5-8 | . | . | TGTGCCAGCAGCTTGGACGGGGGCTCACCCCTCCACTTT | CASSLDGGSPLHF
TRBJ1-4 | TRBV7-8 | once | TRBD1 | TGTGCCAGCAGCCCAGGGGGGACGGACTCAGCAACTAATGAAAAACTGTTTTTT | CASSPGGTDSATNEKLFF
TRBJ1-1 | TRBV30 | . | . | TGTGCCTGGAGTTTAGGGACTGAAGCTTTCTTT | CAWSLGTEAFF
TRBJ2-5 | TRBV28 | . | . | TGTGCCAGCAGTTTATTCGGGGGGCGTAAAGAGACCCAGTACTTC | CASSLFGGRKETQYF
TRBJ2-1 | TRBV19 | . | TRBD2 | TGTGCCAGTACCATCGGGGGACTATACAATGAGCAGTTCTTC | CASTIGGLYNEQFF
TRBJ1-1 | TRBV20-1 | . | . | TGCAGTGCTAGAGGGTCAACTGAAGCTTTCTTT | CSARGSTEAFF
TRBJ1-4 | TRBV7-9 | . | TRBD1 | TGTGCCAGCAGCTCCCCCGGGACAGGGAATGAAAAACTGTTTTTT | CASSSPGTGNEKLFF
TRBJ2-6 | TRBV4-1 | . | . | TGCGCCAGCAGCCGACAATCCCAGGGCTCTGGGGCCAACGTCCTGACTTTC | CASSRQSQGSGANVLTF
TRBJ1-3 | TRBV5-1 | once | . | TGCGCCAGCAGCTTAGACGCCGGGTCCAGGGGAAACACCATATATTTT | CASSLDAGSRGNTIYF
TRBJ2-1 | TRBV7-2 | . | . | TGTGCCAGCAGCCCGGACTACACCCACAATGAGCAGTTCTTC | CASSPDYTHNEQFF
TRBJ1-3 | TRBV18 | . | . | TGTGCCAGCTCACAAGGACGGATTAGCTCTGGAAACACCATATATTTT | CASSQGRISSGNTIYF